The 10 T cell receptor beta chains in this list originate from one sample, sequenced in a study of OX40 agonist ivuxolimab in advanced cancers. Measured with immunoSEQ multiplex PCR; TCRdb has only the in-frame clones, and not every one. The table records tens of thousands of clones, around nine tenths of them present only once. Sequences were derived from CD4+ or CD8+ T cells sorted from blood, sampled in a trial of the OX40 agonist ivuxolimab. These TCRs come from an adult with an advanced solid tumor such as melanoma, head and neck, liver or kidney cancer.

The chain combines TRBV27 with TRBJ2-3, with 12 bases identical to TRBD1. J gave up 4 bases and V 7 bases, and 6 bases lay outside the gene matches. The CDR3 sequence is 15 residues long. Germline lookup yields CDR1 MNHEY and CDR2 SMNVEV (reference sequence). CDR3 DNA sequence: TGTGCCAGCACTTGGGGACAGGGGGCCGCAGATACGCAGTATTTT. It translates to CASTWGQGAADTQYF.

The CDR3: CASSLTSAGNQPQHF. DNA for the CDR3: TGTGCCAGCAGCTTAACGAGTGCGGGCAATCAGCCCCAGCATTTT. The chain combines TRBV7-9 with TRBJ1-5; the D is unclear. Deletions cut 2 bases from V and 2 bases from J, with 10 bases between. The CDR3 sequence is 15 residues long. Germline CDR1 and CDR2: SEHNR and FQNEAQ (reference sequence).

This clone was picked up a small number of times. The CDR3 bases are TGCAGCGTTGATGTAGACAGGGAAGGTAACTATGGCTACACCTTC. Encoded protein: CSVDVDREGNYGYTF. The rearrangement joins TRBV29-1 to TRBJ1-2; 7 nucleotides align to TRBD1. This CDR3 contains 15 residues. Germline V gives CDR1 SQVTM, CDR2 ANQGSEA. V lost 3 bases, J lost 1 base, and 8 bases stayed unmatched.

This chain links TRBV27 with TRBJ1-1, with no clear D. The germline V gene encodes CDR1 MNHEY and CDR2 SMNVEV (reference sequence). With 7 bases removed from V and 0 bases from J, the gap between germline ends came to 15 bases. The CDR3 covers 15 residues. CDR3 loop: CASTPLAQLNTEAFF. In nucleotides, the CDR3 is TGTGCCAGCACCCCTTTGGCCCAATTGAACACTGAAGCTTTCTTT.

The chain uses TRBV6-7 and TRBJ2-4, with unresolved D. TRBV6-7 counts as an open reading frame of uncertain function. V lost 6 bases and J 11 bases, leaving 17 bases between the germline ends. The CDR3 is 13 residues long. In DNA, the CDR3 is TGTGCCAGCAGGGGTAAAGACAAGTCCTTTCAGTACTTC. Its translation is CASRGKDKSFQYF.

This sequence joins TRBV9 and TRBJ2-3; D is possibly TRBD1 (5 bases). The CDR3 extends over 15 amino acids. CDR1 is SGDLS, CDR2 YYNGEE, per germline. V was pared by 1 base and J by 2 bases, with 11 bases between. CDR3 loop: CASSVFGAATDTQYF. The CDR3 DNA is TGTGCCAGCAGCGTATTTGGGGCCGCCACAGATACGCAGTATTTT.

The chain uses TRBV19 and TRBJ1-5, with D maybe TRBD1 (5 bases). V lost 5 bases and J lost 4, with 9 bases in between. Germline V gives CDR1 LNHDA, CDR2 SQIVND (reference sequence). This CDR3 spans 13 amino acids. Here the CDR3 DNA reads TGTGCCAGTAGTCAGGGCTCAAATCAGCCCCAGCATTTT. It encodes CASSQGSNQPQHF.

This chain connects TRBV4-1 to TRBJ1-1; tentative D call: TRBD1 (5 bases). The germline gives CDR1 MGHRA, CDR2 YSYEKL. The length of the CDR3 is 12 residues. Between the trimmed V and J ends, which lost 4 bases and 10 bases, there was a span of 13 bases. DNA of the CDR3: TGCGCCAGCAGCCGGGACGGCGCGGGAGCTTTCTTT. Translating gives CASSRDGAGAFF.

The J gene is TRBJ1-1, the V gene TRBV11-1, with no clear D. The CDR3 has 14 residues. Germline values: CDR1 SGHAT, CDR2 FQDESV (reference sequence). The V end lost 5 bases, the J end lost 0 bases, and 10 bases lay between the germline ends. The CDR3 is CASSARPLNTEAFF. CDR3 sequence (DNA): TGTGCCAGCAGCGCCCGACCCCTGAACACTGAAGCTTTCTTT.

The J gene is TRBJ2-7, the V gene TRBV5-1; D may be TRBD2 (6 bases). Per germline, CDR1 SGHRS and CDR2 YFSETQ. V lost 6 bases, J lost 0 bases, and 16 bases lay in between. This CDR3 is 15 amino acids long. Here the CDR3 DNA reads TGCGCCAGCACCACCCCGCGGAGGGGCTCCTACGAGCAGTACTTC. The encoded protein is CASTTPRRGSYEQYF.